What follows describes a single T cell receptor (beta chain). It lacks a known antigen. No per-base quality is available; no much larger clone lies one base away. The germline V gene encodes CDR1 MNHEY and CDR2 SVGAGI. The junction carries 20 bases between V and J, which are trimmed by 10 bases and 4 bases respectively. From its cysteine to its phenylalanine, the CDR3 spans 15 amino acids. Only the CDR3 portion is preserved as DNA: 45 bases, with reading frame beginning at the first base. To prepare the library, the immunoSEQ multiplex PCR assay was applied. TCRdb obtained this table from immuneACCESS and retained in-frame rearrangements with V and J assigned. These tables miss some clones; where compared with another copy, unresolved V genes account for less than half of the shortfall, and the remainder is unexplained. Counted in this sample were about 36,000 clones; around 92% of them appeared once. The top ten clones comprise approximately 0.44% of the sample.

The data are from a study of T cell changes during pregnancy in multiple sclerosis (dated by TCRdb to between 2018 and 2020). Broadly, across the study: The study examined how the T cell repertoire changed over the course of pregnancy in women with multiple sclerosis.

The sequences come from CD4+ T cells from peripheral blood mononuclear cells, collected in the second trimester of pregnancy. The rearrangement joined TRBV6-5 to TRBJ1-3, with the D gene call left open. This sequence was found in a female donor in good health, enrolled as a control in a pregnancy study. The CDR3 region reads CATSPRGSRGNTIYF. The DNA sequence is as follows: TGTGCCACCTCCCCGCGGGGATCCCGAGGAAACACCATATATTTT.